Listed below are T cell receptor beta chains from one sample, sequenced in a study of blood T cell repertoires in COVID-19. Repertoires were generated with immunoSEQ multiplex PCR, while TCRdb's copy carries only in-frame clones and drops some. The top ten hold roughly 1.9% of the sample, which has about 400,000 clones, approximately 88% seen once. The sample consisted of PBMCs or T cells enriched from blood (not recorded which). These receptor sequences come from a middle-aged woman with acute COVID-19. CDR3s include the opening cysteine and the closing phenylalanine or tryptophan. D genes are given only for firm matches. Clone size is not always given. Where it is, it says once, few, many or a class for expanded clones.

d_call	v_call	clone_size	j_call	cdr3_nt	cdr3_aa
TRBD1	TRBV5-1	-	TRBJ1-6	TGCGCCAGCAGCGCGGACAGGGGAAATTCACCCCTCCACTTT	CASSADRGNSPLHF
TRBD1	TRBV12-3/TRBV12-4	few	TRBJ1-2	TGTGCCAGCAGTAGGGACAGCTATGGCTACACCTTC	CASSRDSYGYTF
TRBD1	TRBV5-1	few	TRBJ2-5	TGCGCCAGCAGCTTGCAGGGGGCCGGGGAGACCCAGTACTTC	CASSLQGAGETQYF
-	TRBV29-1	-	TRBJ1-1	TGCAGCGTCCTCCCGCGGGGCATGAACACTGAAGCTTTCTTT	CSVLPRGMNTEAFF
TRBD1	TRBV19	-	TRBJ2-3	TGTGCCAGTAGTCTGGACAGGGGGATGGATACGCAGTATTTT	CASSLDRGMDTQYF
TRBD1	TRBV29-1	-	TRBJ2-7	TGCAGCGCCCGATTTTCCGGGACAGGGGGCGAGCAGTACTTC	CSARFSGTGGEQYF
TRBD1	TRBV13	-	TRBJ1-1	TGTGCCAGCAGCTTTAAGGGGACAGGGGCCACTGAAGCTTTCTTT	CASSFKGTGATEAFF
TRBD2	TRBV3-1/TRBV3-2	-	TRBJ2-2	TGTGCCAGCAGCCGCCAGACTAGCGGGGACCCCACCGGGGAGCTGTTTTTT	CASSRQTSGDPTGELFF
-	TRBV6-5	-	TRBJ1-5	TGTGCCAGCAGTAACAGGGTTGGTCAGCCCCAGCATTTT	CASSNRVGQPQHF
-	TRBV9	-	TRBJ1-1	TGTGCCAGCGGACAAGGGGAGGGGACTGAAGCTTTCTTT	CASGQGEGTEAFF
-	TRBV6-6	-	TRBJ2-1	TGTGCCAGCAGTTACGACCAGGTTACGTACAATGAGCAGTTCTTC	CASSYDQVTYNEQFF
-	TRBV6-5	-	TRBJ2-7	TGTGCCAGCAGGTCCGGGACTCCCTCCTACGAGCAGTACTTC	CASRSGTPSYEQYF
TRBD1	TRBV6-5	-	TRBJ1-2	TGTGCCAGCAGACGCTCGGGACAGGCCTATGGCTACACCTTC	CASRRSGQAYGYTF
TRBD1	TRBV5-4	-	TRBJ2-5	TGTGCCAGCAGCTTGGCCGGACAGGGGGCAGAGACCCAGTACTTC	CASSLAGQGAETQYF
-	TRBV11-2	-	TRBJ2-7	TGTGCCAGCAGCGATAGTTCGGGGGACGAGCAGTACTTC	CASSDSSGDEQYF
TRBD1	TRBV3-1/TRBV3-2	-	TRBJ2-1	TGTGCCAGCAGCCAAGATCGACAGGGCTACAATGAGCAGTTCTTC	CASSQDRQGYNEQFF
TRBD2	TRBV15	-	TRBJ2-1	TGTGCCACCCAGGGGACTAGCGGGGGGTTATACAATGAGCAGTTCTTC	CATQGTSGGLYNEQFF
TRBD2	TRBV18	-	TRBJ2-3	TGTGCCAGCTCACCCCGGACTAGCGGGGGCGGAGATACGCAGTATTTT	CASSPRTSGGGDTQYF